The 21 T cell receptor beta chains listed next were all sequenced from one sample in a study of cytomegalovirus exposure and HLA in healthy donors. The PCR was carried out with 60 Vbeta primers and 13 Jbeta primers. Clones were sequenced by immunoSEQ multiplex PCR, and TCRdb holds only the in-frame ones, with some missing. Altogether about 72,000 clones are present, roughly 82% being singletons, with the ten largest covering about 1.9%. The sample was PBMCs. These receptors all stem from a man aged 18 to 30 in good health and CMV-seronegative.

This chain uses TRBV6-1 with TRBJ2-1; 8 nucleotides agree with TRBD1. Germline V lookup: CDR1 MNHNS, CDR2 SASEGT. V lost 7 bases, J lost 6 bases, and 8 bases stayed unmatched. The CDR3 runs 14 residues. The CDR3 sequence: CASITTDRGNEQFF. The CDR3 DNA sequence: TGTGCCAGCATTACGACCGACAGGGGCAATGAGCAGTTCTTC.

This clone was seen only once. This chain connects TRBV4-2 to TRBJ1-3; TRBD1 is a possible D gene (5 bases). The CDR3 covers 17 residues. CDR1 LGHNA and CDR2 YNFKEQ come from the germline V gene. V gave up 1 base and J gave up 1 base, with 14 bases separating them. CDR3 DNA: TGTGCCAGCAGCCAAGGTGGGCAGGGAAGTTCTGGAAACACCATATATTTT. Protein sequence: CASSQGGQGSSGNTIYF.

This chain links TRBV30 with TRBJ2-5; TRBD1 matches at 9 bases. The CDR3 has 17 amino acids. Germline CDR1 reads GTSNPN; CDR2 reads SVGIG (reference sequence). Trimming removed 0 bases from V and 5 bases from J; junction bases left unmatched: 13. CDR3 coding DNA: TGTGCCTGGAGTGTAGGGACAGGGTTTCTCCCTGGGGAGACCCAGTACTTC. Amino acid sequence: CAWSVGTGFLPGETQYF.

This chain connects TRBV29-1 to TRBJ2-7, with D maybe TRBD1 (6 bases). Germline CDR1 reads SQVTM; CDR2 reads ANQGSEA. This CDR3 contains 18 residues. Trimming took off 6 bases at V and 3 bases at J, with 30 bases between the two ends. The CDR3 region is CSVRTWTAQVRGRYEQYF. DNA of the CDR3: TGCAGCGTCAGGACGTGGACAGCCCAGGTCAGAGGCCGCTACGAGCAGTACTTC.

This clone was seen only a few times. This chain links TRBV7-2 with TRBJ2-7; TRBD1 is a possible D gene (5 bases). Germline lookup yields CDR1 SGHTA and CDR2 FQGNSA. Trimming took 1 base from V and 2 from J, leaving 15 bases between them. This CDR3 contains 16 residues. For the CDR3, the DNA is TGTGCCAGCAGCTTAGGTGGCCAGGGCCTCCCCTACGAGCAGTACTTC. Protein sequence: CASSLGGQGLPYEQYF. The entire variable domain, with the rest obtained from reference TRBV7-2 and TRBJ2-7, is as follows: GAGVSQSPSNKVTEKGKDVELRCDPISGHTALYWYRQSLGQGLEFLIYFQGNSAPDKSGLPSDRFSAERTGGSVSTLTIQRTQQEDSAVYLCASSLGGQGLPYEQYFGPGTRLTVT.

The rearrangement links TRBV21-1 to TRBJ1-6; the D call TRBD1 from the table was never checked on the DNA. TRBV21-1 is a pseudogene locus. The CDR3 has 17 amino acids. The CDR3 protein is CASSPHRGRDYNSPLHF. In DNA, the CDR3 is TGTGCCAGCAGCCCCCACAGGGGGCGCGACTATAATTCACCCCTCCACTTT.

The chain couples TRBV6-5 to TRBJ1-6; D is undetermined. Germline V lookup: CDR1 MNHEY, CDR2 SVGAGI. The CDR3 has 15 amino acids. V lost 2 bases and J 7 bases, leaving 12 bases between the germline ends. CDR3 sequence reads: CASSYSNSLNSPLHF. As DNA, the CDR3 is TGTGCCAGCAGTTACAGCAACAGTCTCAATTCACCCCTCCACTTT.

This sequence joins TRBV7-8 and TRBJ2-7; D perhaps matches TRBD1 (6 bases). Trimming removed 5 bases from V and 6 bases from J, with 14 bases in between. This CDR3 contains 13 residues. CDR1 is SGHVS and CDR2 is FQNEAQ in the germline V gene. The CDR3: CASSPQGPGEQYF. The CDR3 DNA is TGTGCCAGCAGCCCGCAGGGGCCAGGCGAGCAGTACTTC. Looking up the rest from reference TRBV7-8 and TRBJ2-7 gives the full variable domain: GAGVSQSPRYKVAKRGQDVALRCDPISGHVSLFWYQQALGQGPEFLTYFQNEAQLDKSGLPSDRFFAERPEGSVSTLKIQRTQQEDSAVYLCASSPQGPGEQYFGPGTRLTVT.

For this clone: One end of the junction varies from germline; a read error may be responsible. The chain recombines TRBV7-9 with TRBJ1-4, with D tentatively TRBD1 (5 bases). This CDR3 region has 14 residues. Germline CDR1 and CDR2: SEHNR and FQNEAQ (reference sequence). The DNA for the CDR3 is TGTTCCAGCAGCTTAGACGGGGGGGATGAAAAACTGTTTTTT. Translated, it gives CSSSLDGGDEKLFF.

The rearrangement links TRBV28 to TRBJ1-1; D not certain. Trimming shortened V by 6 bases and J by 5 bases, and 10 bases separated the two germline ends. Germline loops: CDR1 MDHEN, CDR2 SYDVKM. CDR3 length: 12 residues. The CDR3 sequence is CASSHSVTEAFF. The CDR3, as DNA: TGTGCCAGCAGCCACTCCGTTACTGAAGCTTTCTTT.

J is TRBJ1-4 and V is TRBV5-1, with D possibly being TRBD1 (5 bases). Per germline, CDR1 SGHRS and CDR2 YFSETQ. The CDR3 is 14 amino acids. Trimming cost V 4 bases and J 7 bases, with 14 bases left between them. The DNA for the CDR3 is TGCGCCAGCAGCCCGGACAATGGGATTGAAAAACTGTTTTTT. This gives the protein CASSPDNGIEKLFF.

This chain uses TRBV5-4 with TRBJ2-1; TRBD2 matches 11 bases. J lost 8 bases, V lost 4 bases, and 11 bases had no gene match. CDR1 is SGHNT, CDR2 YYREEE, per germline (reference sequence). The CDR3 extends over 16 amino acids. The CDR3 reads CASSGAVAGGSDEQFF. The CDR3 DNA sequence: TGTGCCAGCAGCGGCGCGGTAGCGGGGGGGAGTGATGAGCAGTTCTTC.

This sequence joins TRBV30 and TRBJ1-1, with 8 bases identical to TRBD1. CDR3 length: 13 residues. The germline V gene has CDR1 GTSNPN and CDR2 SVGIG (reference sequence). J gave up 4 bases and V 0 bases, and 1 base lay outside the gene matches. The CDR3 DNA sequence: TGTGCCTGGAGTGTAACAGGGGGCACTGAAGCTTTCTTT. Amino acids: CAWSVTGGTEAFF.

The CDR3: CASSLLGGRSYNEQFF. CDR3 nucleotides: TGCGCCAGCAGCTTGCTAGGGGGCCGGTCCTACAATGAGCAGTTCTTC. This chain links TRBV5-1 with TRBJ2-1; 7 bases align to TRBD1. The CDR3 consists of 16 residues. Germline loops: CDR1 SGHRS, CDR2 YFSETQ. The V gene end was trimmed by 1 base and the J gene end by 1 base; junction bases not matched to a gene: 5.

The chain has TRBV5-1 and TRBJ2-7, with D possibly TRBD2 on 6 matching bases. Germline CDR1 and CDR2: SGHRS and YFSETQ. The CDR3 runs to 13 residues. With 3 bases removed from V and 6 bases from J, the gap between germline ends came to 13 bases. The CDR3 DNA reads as TGCGCCAGCAGCTCCTCGTTCGGGAGCGAGCAGTACTTC. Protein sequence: CASSSSFGSEQYF.

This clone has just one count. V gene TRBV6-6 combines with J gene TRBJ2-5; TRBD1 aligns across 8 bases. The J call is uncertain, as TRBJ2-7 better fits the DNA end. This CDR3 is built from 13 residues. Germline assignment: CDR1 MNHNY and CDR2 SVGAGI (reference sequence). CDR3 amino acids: CASSYDRGHEQYF. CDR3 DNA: TGTGCCAGCAGTTACGACAGGGGCCACGAGCAGTACTTC.

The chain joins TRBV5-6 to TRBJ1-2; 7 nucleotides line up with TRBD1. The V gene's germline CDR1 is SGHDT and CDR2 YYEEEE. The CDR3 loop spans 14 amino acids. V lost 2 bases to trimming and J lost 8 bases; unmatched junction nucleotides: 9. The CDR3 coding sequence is TGTGCCAGCAGCTTCGATCGAACAGGGGAAGGCTACACCTTC. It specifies CASSFDRTGEGYTF.

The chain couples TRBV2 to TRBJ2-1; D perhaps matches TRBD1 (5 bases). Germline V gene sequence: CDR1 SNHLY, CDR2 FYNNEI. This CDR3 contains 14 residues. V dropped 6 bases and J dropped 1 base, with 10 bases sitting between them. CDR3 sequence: CASRPDRSYNEQFF. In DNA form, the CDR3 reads TGTGCCAGCAGACCAGACAGATCCTACAATGAGCAGTTCTTC.

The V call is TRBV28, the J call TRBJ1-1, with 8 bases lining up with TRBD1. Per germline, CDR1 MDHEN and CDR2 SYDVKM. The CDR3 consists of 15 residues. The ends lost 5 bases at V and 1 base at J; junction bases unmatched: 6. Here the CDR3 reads CASSPHRGWNTEAFF. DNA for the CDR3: TGTGCCAGCAGTCCTCACAGGGGGTGGAACACTGAAGCTTTCTTT. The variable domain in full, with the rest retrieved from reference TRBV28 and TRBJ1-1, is DVKVTQSSRYLVKRTGEKVFLECVQDMDHENMFWYRQDPGLGLRLIYFSYDVKMKEKGDIPEGYSVSREKKERFSLILESASTNQTSMYLCASSPHRGWNTEAFFGQGTRLTVV.

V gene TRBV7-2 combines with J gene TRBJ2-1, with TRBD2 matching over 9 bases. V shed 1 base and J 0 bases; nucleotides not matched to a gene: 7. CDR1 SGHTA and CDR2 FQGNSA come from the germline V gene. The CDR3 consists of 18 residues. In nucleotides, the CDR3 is TGTGCCAGCAGCTTAGTTCTTAGCGGGAGTGGCTCCTACAATGAGCAGTTCTTC. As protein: CASSLVLSGSGSYNEQFF.

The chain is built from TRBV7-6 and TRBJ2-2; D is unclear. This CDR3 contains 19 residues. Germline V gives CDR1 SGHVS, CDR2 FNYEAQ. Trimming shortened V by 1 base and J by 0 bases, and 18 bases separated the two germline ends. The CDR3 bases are TGTGCCAGCAGCTTAGTTCTCGAGGTTAGGAGCCCGAACACCGGGGAGCTGTTTTTT. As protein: CASSLVLEVRSPNTGELFF.